Sequencing of this T cell receptor beta chain was carried out in a study of blood T cell repertoires in COVID-19. For the study at large: From T cells, B-cell-depleted T cells, or PBMCs came the material, which was cDNA or gDNA.

Participants were aged roughly 18 to 90 years, lived in 25 or so US areas, and enrolled virtually. Allocation to cohorts depended on clinical history reported by the participants. This CDR3 is 19 amino acids long. The V end was cut by 2 bases, the J end by 7 bases, with 26 bases between. Germline V gene sequence: CDR1 SGHTA, CDR2 FQGNSA. Libraries were prepared by immunoSEQ multiplex PCR; TCRdb keeps only in-frame clonotypes and omits some of them. The repertoire has 150,000 to 200,000 clones, 65% to 85% of them found once; the top ten carry over 10%. V is TRBV7-2 and J is TRBJ1-4; no definite D call. Sequenced material: PBMCs or T cells enriched from blood (not recorded which). The clonotype was recovered from a woman aged 55-75 years who had recovered from COVID-19. The CDR3 DNA sequence: TGTGCCAGCAGCTTATCTAAGTCCCTAAGACAACCGAAGATTGAAAAACTGTTTTTT. This sequence encodes CASSLSKSLRQPKIEKLFF.